The 32 T cell receptor beta chains reported below all come from one sample, sequenced in a study of molecular identifiers for immune sequencing clone quantification. TCRdb analysed the PCR reads with MiXCR anew, one entry per CDR3 protein. The sample records about half a million distinct CDR3 sequences, around 23% being singletons. Sequenced sample: naive CD8+ T cells from blood, with Jurkat cell RNA spiked in. The subset here: FACS-sorted CD8+CD4-CCR7+CD45RA+ naive T cells. The receptors were gathered from a human donor in good health. Some libraries in this study had Jurkat cell RNA spiked in.

The rearrangement uses TRBV4-1 and TRBJ2-7, with 9 bases aligning to TRBD2. V lost 0 bases and J lost 5; bases outside the gene matches: 5. Germline values: CDR1 MGHRA, CDR2 YSYEKL. CDR3 length: 15 amino acids. The CDR3 is CASSQEGASGNEQYF. The CDR3 DNA reads TGCGCCAGCAGCCAAGAAGGGGCTAGCGGGAACGAGCAGTACTTC.

The table lists this clonotype with a few counts. This chain's CDR3 is CASSEALDRPSQPQHF. The DNA of the CDR3 is TGTGCCAGCAGTGAAGCTTTGGACAGACCCAGTCAGCCCCAGCATTTT. This sequence joins TRBV6-1 and TRBJ1-5, with D tentatively TRBD1 (6 bases). Germline lookup yields CDR1 MNHNS and CDR2 SASEGT. V lost 0 bases and J 6 bases, leaving 15 bases between the germline ends. The CDR3 consists of 16 residues.

The chain joins TRBV4-1 to TRBJ2-5; 7 nucleotides align to TRBD2. Germline-derived CDR1 and CDR2 are MGHRA and YSYEKL. J was trimmed by 1 base and V by 1 base; bases with no gene match: 3. This CDR3 is 15 amino acids long. CDR3 nucleotides: TGCGCCAGCAGCCAAGGTAGCGGGTCCCAAGAGACCCAGTACTTC. Protein: CASSQGSGSQETQYF.

Worth noting for this clonotype: A much larger clone lies a single base off, so this may be a read error. V is TRBV2 and J is TRBJ2-5; the D is unclear. The V end lost 3 bases, the J end lost 6 bases, and 11 bases lay between the germline ends. Germline V gene sequence: CDR1 SNHLY, CDR2 FYNNEI. The CDR3 spans 13 residues. The CDR3 region is CASSDDPAQTQYF. The CDR3 nucleotides read TGTGCCAGCAGTGACGATCCAGCCCAGACCCAGTACTTC. The full variable domain, completed using reference TRBV2 and TRBJ2-5, is EPEVTQTPSHQVTQMGQEVILRCVPISNHLYFYWYRQILGQKVEFLVSFYNNEISEKSEIFDDQFSVERPDGSNFTLKIRSTKLEDSAMYFCASSDDPAQTQYFGPGTRLLVL.

In its sample, this clonotype was seen many times. The V and J genes are TRBV4-1 and TRBJ1-1; no firm D call. Germline V gene sequence: CDR1 MGHRA, CDR2 YSYEKL. The V gene lost 3 bases and the J gene lost 5 bases, with 7 bases spanning the gap. This CDR3 has 12 amino acids. The CDR3 spells CASSHAGTEAFF. In DNA, the CDR3 is TGCGCCAGCAGCCATGCGGGGACTGAAGCTTTCTTT.

The chain is built from TRBV20-1 and TRBJ2-7; D remains ambiguous. CDR1 and CDR2 (germline): DFQATT, SNEGSKA (reference sequence). The CDR3 has 15 residues. V was shortened by 3 bases and J by 0 bases, with 15 bases between the two germline ends. The CDR3 DNA is TGCAGTGCTAGGGTAACGGGCGTACCCTCCTACGAGCAGTACTTC. Translated, it gives CSARVTGVPSYEQYF.

This clonotype was counted at least ten times. Here the CDR3 DNA reads TGCAGCGTTGAAGATCCCAGGGCCCCAGATACGCAGTATTTT. It codes for CSVEDPRAPDTQYF. This sequence joins TRBV29-1 and TRBJ2-3; D possibly corresponds to TRBD1 (5 bases). V gave up 0 bases and J gave up 4 bases, with 11 bases separating them. Germline CDR1 and CDR2: SQVTM and ANQGSEA. CDR3 length equals 14 residues.

This clonotype came up a few times. V is TRBV19 and J is TRBJ2-5; D might be TRBD2 (7 bases). Germline CDR1 LNHDA, CDR2 SQIVND (reference sequence). Trimming stripped 3 bases from V and 5 bases from J, with 16 bases between. The CDR3 contains 15 residues. CDR3 protein: CASSMNGGQWETQYF. CDR3 in DNA: TGTGCCAGTAGTATGAACGGGGGGCAATGGGAGACCCAGTACTTC.

This clonotype was seen only a few times. The rearrangement joins TRBV19 to TRBJ1-1, with unresolved D. The CDR3 runs to 14 residues. The V and J ends lost 1 base and 4 bases respectively, with 10 bases between them. CDR1 is LNHDA and CDR2 is SQIVND in the germline V gene (reference sequence). The CDR3 DNA reads TGTGCCAGTAGTATAGCCCCTGGGAGCACTGAAGCTTTCTTT. This gives the protein CASSIAPGSTEAFF.

V gene TRBV2 combines with J gene TRBJ2-2; unclear D gene. V lost 8 bases to trimming and J lost 1 base, with 20 bases between them. Germline-derived CDR1 and CDR2 are SNHLY and FYNNEI. This CDR3 spans 17 amino acids. CDR3 protein: CASGSAEHLLNTGELFF. CDR3 nucleotide sequence: TGTGCCAGCGGATCTGCGGAACATCTCTTGAACACCGGGGAGCTGTTTTTT.

Regarding this clonotype: A much larger clone differs from this one at a single base, so this may be a read error. In this CDR3 the conserved last residue, phenylalanine or tryptophan, is missing, so a read error is likely. V is TRBV7-9 and J is TRBJ2-7; a possible D gene is TRBD1 (6 bases). The germline V gene encodes CDR1 SEHNR and CDR2 FQNEAQ (reference sequence). With 5 bases removed from V and 2 bases from J, the gap between germline ends came to 10 bases. The CDR3 loop spans 13 amino acids. CDR3 in DNA: TGTGCCAGCAGCGAGGCAGGGGCCTACGAGCAGTACTAC. The encoded protein is CASSEAGAYEQYY.

This clonotype came up a few times. The rearrangement joins TRBV7-9 to TRBJ2-3; D call uncertain. In germline, CDR1 is SEHNR, CDR2 FQNEAQ (reference sequence). The CDR3 spans 12 residues. Trimming cost V 2 bases and J 5 bases, with 5 bases left between them. CDR3: CASSLKVDTQYF. The DNA of the CDR3 is TGTGCCAGCAGCTTAAAGGTAGATACGCAGTATTTT.

The rearrangement uses TRBV11-3 and TRBJ1-1, with D perhaps TRBD1 (6 bases). The V end lost 1 base, the J end lost 6 bases, and 9 bases lay between the germline ends. The CDR3 extends over 13 amino acids. The germline V gene has CDR1 SGHNT and CDR2 YENEEA. The DNA for the CDR3 is TGTGCCAGCAGCTTAGGTCACAGGGCTGAAGCTTTCTTT. Protein product: CASSLGHRAEAFF.

This clonotype appeared a few times. The chain combines TRBV20-1 with TRBJ2-2, with a possible D match to TRBD2 (5 bases). CDR1 and CDR2 from the germline V gene are DFQATT and SNEGSKA (reference sequence). The CDR3 covers 13 residues. V was cut by 3 bases and J by 4 bases, with 9 bases left in between. The DNA of the CDR3 is TGCAGTGCTAGTACCGGGATCACCGGGGAGCTGTTTTTT. Translated, it gives CSASTGITGELFF.

This clonotype was seen a handful of times. The chain employs TRBV3-1 and TRBJ1-6; tentative D call: TRBD1 (5 bases). The CDR3 length is 16 residues. V shed 4 bases and J shed 14 bases, with 24 bases lying between them. In germline, CDR1 is LGHDT, CDR2 YNNKEL (reference sequence). DNA of the CDR3: TGTGCCAGCAGCCCCTCTAGGGTGGCAGGGTATCTCTCCCTCCACTTT. Its protein product is CASSPSRVAGYLSLHF.

A few counts support this clonotype. This chain uses TRBV30 with TRBJ2-2, with TRBD2 matching 9 bases. This CDR3 has 16 amino acids. Trimming at V came to 0 bases and at J to 0 bases, leaving 2 bases not matched to a gene. Per the germline V gene, CDR1 is GTSNPN and CDR2 is SVGIG (reference sequence). CDR3 nucleotide sequence: TGTGCCTGGAGTGTACTAGCGGGCTCGAACACCGGGGAGCTGTTTTTT. This gives the protein CAWSVLAGSNTGELFF.

The V gene is TRBV14, the J gene TRBJ2-7; D unresolved. The germline V and J ends were trimmed by 8 bases and 2 bases, with 19 bases remaining between them. The CDR3 consists of 15 residues. Germline V gene sequence: CDR1 SGHDN, CDR2 FVKESK. The CDR3 is CASGLLPRLAYEQYF. CDR3 DNA: TGTGCCAGCGGCCTCCTTCCGCGGCTAGCCTACGAGCAGTACTTC. Full variable domain (rest looked up from reference TRBV14 and TRBJ2-7): EAGVTQFPSHSVIEKGQTVTLRCDPISGHDNLYWYRRVMGKEIKFLLHFVKESKQDESGMPNNRFLAERTGGTYSTLKVQPAELEDSGVYFCASGLLPRLAYEQYFGPGTRLTVT.

This clonotype was seen a handful of times. This chain uses TRBV7-6 with TRBJ1-1; D gene uncertain. Between the trimmed V and J ends, which lost 5 bases and 4 bases, there was a span of 23 bases. CDR1 SGHVS and CDR2 FNYEAQ come from the germline V gene. The CDR3 extends over 17 amino acids. CDR3: CASSPGPLTSRTTEAFF. The CDR3 nucleotides read TGTGCCAGCAGCCCTGGACCGTTGACAAGCAGGACCACTGAAGCTTTCTTT.

The chain links TRBV12-3 or TRBV12-4 to TRBJ2-4, with 10 positions matching TRBD2. V gave up 0 bases and J gave up 3 bases; unmatched junction bases: 2. The CDR3 spans 16 residues. The CDR3 loop is CASSLASGGLKNIQYF. The DNA of the CDR3 is TGTGCCAGCAGTTTAGCTAGCGGGGGGCTCAAAAACATTCAGTACTTC.

This clonotype was recorded at least ten times. CDR3 nucleotide sequence: TGTGCCAGCAGCTGGGGCGGTCTGGAGCAGTACTTC. Amino acids: CASSWGGLEQYF. The V gene is TRBV6-2 or TRBV6-3, the J gene TRBJ2-7, with a weak D call TRBD1 (5 bases). The V gene's germline CDR1 is MNHEY and CDR2 SVGEGT. V was clipped by 6 bases and J by 7 bases, with 13 bases between them. CDR3 length: 12 amino acids.

This clonotype was recorded a few times. This sequence joins TRBV29-1 and TRBJ2-7, with 10 bases fitting TRBD2. Trimming took 2 bases from V and 4 from J; bases not matched to a gene: 8. This CDR3 is 15 amino acids long. Germline loops: CDR1 SQVTM, CDR2 ANQGSEA. The CDR3 is CSVESLAGVPYEQYF. The CDR3 region has the DNA TGCAGCGTTGAATCCCTAGCGGGAGTCCCTTACGAGCAGTACTTC.

This clonotype was counted at least ten times. The CDR3 coding sequence is TGCGCCAGCAGCCCCTCCGGGGGCCAACTCTACGAGCAGTACTTC. Protein: CASSPSGGQLYEQYF. The rearrangement links TRBV5-1 to TRBJ2-7; D may correspond to TRBD1 or TRBD2 (6 bases each). V was cut by 4 bases and J by 3 bases, with 17 bases left in between. This CDR3 has 15 residues. Germline assignment: CDR1 SGHRS and CDR2 YFSETQ.

Here the CDR3 reads CASVLGASGNTIYF. The CDR3 bases are TGTGCCAGCGTGCTCGGAGCGTCTGGAAACACCATATATTTT. The chain links TRBV27 to TRBJ1-3; no definite D call. This CDR3 region has 14 residues. V was pared by 8 bases and J by 1 base, with 12 bases between. Germline CDR1 MNHEY, CDR2 SMNVEV (reference sequence).

This clonotype has at least ten counts. The rearrangement links TRBV2 to TRBJ2-3, with 7 positions matching TRBD2. V lost 4 bases and J lost 6; bases outside the gene matches: 10. Germline V gene data show CDR1 as SNHLY and CDR2 as FYNNEI. The CDR3 covers 15 residues. The CDR3 DNA sequence: TGTGCCAGCAGTGTGAGTAGCGGGCGCTTGGATACGCAGTATTTT. This encodes CASSVSSGRLDTQYF. Filled out from reference TRBV2 and TRBJ2-3, the complete variable domain reads EPEVTQTPSHQVTQMGQEVILRCVPISNHLYFYWYRQILGQKVEFLVSFYNNEISEKSEIFDDQFSVERPDGSNFTLKIRSTKLEDSAMYFCASSVSSGRLDTQYFGPGTRLTVL.

This clonotype was seen only a few times. This may be a read error: a much more frequent sequence differs by one nucleotide. The chain has TRBV6-5 and TRBJ2-3; TRBD1 agrees at 8 bases. Germline CDR1 and CDR2: MNHEY and SVGAGI. The CDR3 has 15 amino acids. This CDR3 reads CAGSYRTGGTDTQYF. In DNA, the CDR3 is TGTGCCGGCAGTTACCGTACAGGGGGAACAGATACGCAGTATTTT.

The chain couples TRBV23-1 to TRBJ2-3; D uncertain. TRBV23-1 is sorted into the ORF group, with uncertain function. V was pared by 0 bases and J by 0 bases, with 7 bases between. The CDR3 sequence is 15 residues long. CDR3 nucleotide sequence: TGCGCCAGCAGTCAATCTGGGAAAAGCACAGATACGCAGTATTTT. Protein: CASSQSGKSTDTQYF.

The chain joins TRBV20-1 to TRBJ2-7; 7 positions match TRBD2. Germline V gene lookup returns CDR1 DFQATT and CDR2 SNEGSKA (reference sequence). This CDR3 has 14 amino acids. The V segment lost 1 base and the J segment 1 base; nucleotides outside the gene matches: 4. DNA for the CDR3: TGCAGTGCTAGAGCTAGCGGTAATTCCTACGAGCAGTACTTC. This sequence encodes CSARASGNSYEQYF.

The CDR3 loop is CASSQSKAGGQGHQPQHF. The CDR3 coding sequence is TGTGCCAGCAGCCAGTCGAAGGCCGGGGGCCAGGGGCATCAGCCCCAGCATTTT. This sequence joins TRBV14 and TRBJ1-5; a weak D match, TRBD1 (6 bases). This CDR3 contains 18 residues. With 3 bases removed from V and 5 bases from J, the gap between germline ends came to 23 bases. Per germline, CDR1 SGHDN and CDR2 FVKESK.

The V call is TRBV29-1, the J call TRBJ2-1; the D call may be TRBD1 or TRBD2 (6 bases each). V gave up 6 bases and J gave up 13 bases, with 19 bases separating them. Germline V lookup: CDR1 SQVTM, CDR2 ANQGSEA. The CDR3 contains 12 residues. For the CDR3, the DNA is TGCAGCGTCACCTCCCGGGAGACAGGACAGTTCTTC. Its protein is CSVTSRETGQFF.

As for this clonotype: A much larger clone differs by one base, so this may be a read error. The chain employs TRBV29-1 and TRBJ2-1; 9 nucleotides line up with TRBD2. Germline CDR1 reads SQVTM; CDR2 reads ANQGSEA. The CDR3 has 15 amino acids. Trimming took 2 bases from V and 5 from J; bases not matched to a gene: 7. The CDR3, as DNA: TGCAGCGTTGAAAGCGGACTAGCGATCCACAATGAGCAGTTCTTC. As protein: CSVESGLAIHNEQFF.

Details on this clonotype: Compared with germline, one end of the junction differs, possibly owing to a read error. This sequence joins TRBV9 and TRBJ1-1; D gene unclear. The CDR3 has 12 amino acids. CDR1 is SGDLS and CDR2 is YYNGEE in the germline V gene. In nucleotides, the CDR3 is TGTGCCAGCAGCGGTACTTACACTGAATCTTTCTTT. This translates into CASSGTYTESFF.

This clonotype is a singleton in its sample. A read error is possible here, since a much larger clone lies one base away. The chain has TRBV7-2 and TRBJ1-2; TRBD1 aligns across 7 bases. The CDR3 is 13 amino acids. Per the germline V gene, CDR1 is SGHTA and CDR2 is FQGNSA. Written as DNA, the CDR3 is TGTGCCAGCAGCTTAGAAGGGGGCTATGGCTGCACCTTC. It encodes CASSLEGGYGCTF. The full variable domain, rest sourced from reference TRBV7-2 and TRBJ1-2, is GAGVSQSPSNKVTEKGKDVELRCDPISGHTALYWYRQSLGQGLEFLIYFQGNSAPDKSGLPSDRFSAERTGGSVSTLTIQRTQQEDSAVYLCASSLEGGYGCTFGSGTRLTVV.